This passage covers 7 T cell receptor beta chains from one sample sequenced in a study of cytomegalovirus exposure and HLA in healthy donors (dated by TCRdb to the late 2010s). The receptor library was made with the immunoSEQ multiplex PCR assay. The multiplex PCR relied on a mix of 60 forward primers for TCR Vbeta segments and 13 reverse primers for TCR Jbeta segments. TCRdb took over this immuneACCESS table, retaining in-frame rearrangements with V and J assigned. Such tables are incomplete; in checked studies, under half of the missing clones stem from an unresolved V gene, and the remainder is unexplained. Recorded for this sample are approximately 140,000 clones; 81% of them occurred a single time. About 0.63% of the sample is held by the ten biggest clonotypes. The sample comprised PBMCs. These receptors were collected from a man aged 18 to 29 in good health and CMV-seronegative.

The genes are TRBV5-1 and TRBJ1-2; 9 bases fit TRBD1. The trim removed 0 bases at V and 8 bases at J, leaving 20 bases unmatched. The CDR3 is 19 residues long. CDR1 and CDR2 (germline): SGHRS, YFSETQ. CDR3 residues: CASSLGGRDRAPTSRGYTF. In DNA form, the CDR3 reads TGCGCCAGCAGCTTGGGGGGCCGGGACAGGGCCCCTACCTCGCGGGGCTACACCTTC.

The chain recombines TRBV18 with TRBJ1-5; TRBD1 matches 8 bases. CDR1 and CDR2 from the germline V gene are KGHSH and LQKENI. V was pared by 6 bases and J by 6 bases, with 10 bases of the junction left unmatched. CDR3 length equals 15 residues. CDR3 nucleotide sequence: TGTGCCAGCTCCCGCGGGACAGGTAGTGGTCAGCCCCAGCATTTT. This sequence encodes CASSRGTGSGQPQHF.

The rearrangement joins TRBV4-1 to TRBJ1-4; tentative D call: TRBD1 (5 bases). This CDR3 has 17 amino acids. CDR1 is MGHRA and CDR2 is YSYEKL in the germline V gene. The V end was cut by 0 bases, the J end by 3 bases, with 14 bases between. This CDR3 reads CASSQEEGRLANEKLFF. CDR3 DNA: TGCGCCAGCAGCCAAGAGGAGGGGAGACTGGCTAATGAAAAACTGTTTTTT.

This chain connects TRBV10-1 to TRBJ1-6, with 7 bases aligning to TRBD1. The CDR3 totals 14 residues. With 4 bases clipped from V and 9 bases from J, the junction kept 6 bases outside the gene matches. Germline V gene sequence: CDR1 WNHNN, CDR2 SYGVQD (reference sequence). The CDR3 nucleotides are TGCGCCAGCAGTGTGGACAGGTCTTTTTCACCCCTCCACTTT. It specifies CASSVDRSFSPLHF.

The V gene is TRBV11-2, the J gene TRBJ1-5, with 9 nucleotides matching TRBD1. Unmatched junction bases numbered 4, after V lost 4 bases and J lost 3 bases. The CDR3 length is 15 residues. Germline CDR1 SGHAT, CDR2 FQNNGV. The CDR3, as DNA: TGTGCCAGCAGCTCGAGGACAGGGGTCAATCAGCCCCAGCATTTT. Its protein is CASSSRTGVNQPQHF. Using reference TRBV11-2 and TRBJ1-5 for the parts outside the CDR3, the full variable domain is EAGVAQSPRYKIIEKRQSVAFWCNPISGHATLYWYQQILGQGPKLLIQFQNNGVVDDSQLPKDRFSAERLKGVDSTLKIQPAKLEDSAVYLCASSSRTGVNQPQHFGDGTRLSIL.

This chain uses TRBV7-6 with TRBJ2-7; D possibly corresponds to TRBD2 (5 bases). Germline V CDR1 and CDR2: SGHVS, FNYEAQ. V shed 2 bases and J shed 2 bases, with 10 bases lying between them. This CDR3 has 14 residues. CDR3 DNA: TGTGCCAGCAGCTTAAGCGGAAAAACCTACGAGCAGTACTTC. Translated: CASSLSGKTYEQYF. Based on the CDR3 plus reference TRBV7-6 and TRBJ2-7, the full variable domain is GAGVSQSPRYKVTKRGQDVALRCDPISGHVSLYWYRQALGQGPEFLTYFNYEAQQDKSGLPNDRFSAERPEGSISTLTIQRTEQRDSAMYRCASSLSGKTYEQYFGPGTRLTVT.

This rearrangement joins TRBV11-3 to TRBJ1-1; unclear D gene. There are 13 residues in the CDR3. Germline CDR1 reads SGHNT; CDR2 reads YENEEA. Trimming stripped 5 bases from V and 3 bases from J, with 10 bases between. The CDR3 here is CASSPTRYTEAFF. CDR3 nucleotides: TGTGCCAGCAGCCCTACGCGATACACTGAAGCTTTCTTT.